This passage covers 27 T cell receptor beta chains from one sample sequenced in a study of blood T cell repertoires in COVID-19. Method: immunoSEQ multiplex PCR; TCRdb's copy keeps in-frame clones and lacks some. The sample holds 150,000 to 200,000 clones, over 80% seen once. Sequenced sample: PBMCs or T cells enriched from blood (not recorded which). Every receptor here comes from a man between 65 and 85 years old who had been exposed to COVID-19.

The V gene is TRBV19, the J gene TRBJ1-2; the D gene is possibly TRBD1 (6 bases). Trimming shortened V by 9 bases and J by 3 bases, and 11 bases separated the two germline ends. The CDR3 runs to 12 residues. CDR1 LNHDA and CDR2 SQIVND come from the germline V gene (reference sequence). CDR3 loop: CASCRGDYGYTF. DNA of the CDR3: TGTGCCAGCTGCAGGGGTGACTATGGCTACACCTTC.

The rearrangement links TRBV12-3 or TRBV12-4 to TRBJ1-6; D ambiguous. This CDR3 has 13 amino acids. V was shortened by 3 bases and J by 7 bases, with 7 bases between the two germline ends. This CDR3 reads CASSFVGNSPLHF. CDR3 DNA sequence: TGTGCCAGCAGTTTCGTCGGGAATTCACCCCTCCACTTT.

The J gene is TRBJ2-5, the V gene TRBV3-1 (or the pseudogene TRBV3-2); 7 positions match TRBD1. The ends lost 4 bases at V and 5 bases at J; junction bases unmatched: 10. Germline CDR1 and CDR2: LGHDT and YNNKEL (reference sequence). The CDR3 covers 15 residues. Here the CDR3 reads CASSLSRQGYETQYF. For the CDR3, the DNA is TGTGCCAGCAGCCTCTCAAGACAGGGCTACGAGACCCAGTACTTC.

The rearrangement uses TRBV10-3 and TRBJ1-2, with a possible D match to TRBD1 (6 bases). The germline V and J ends were trimmed by 3 bases and 8 bases, with 22 bases remaining between them. This CDR3 region has 16 residues. In germline, CDR1 is ENHRY, CDR2 SYGVKD. CDR3 region: CAISDWSGAYGGGYTF. CDR3 DNA sequence: TGTGCCATCAGTGATTGGTCAGGGGCGTATGGAGGAGGCTACACCTTC.

The chain employs TRBV28 and TRBJ2-1, with 9 bases fitting TRBD1. CDR1 MDHEN and CDR2 SYDVKM come from the germline V gene. CDR3 length: 13 amino acids. The V gene end was trimmed by 11 bases and the J gene end by 4 bases; junction bases not matched to a gene: 6. As DNA, the CDR3 is TGTGCCTCGCGGACAGGGGTTTACAATGAGCAGTTCTTC. Translated, it gives CASRTGVYNEQFF.

This chain uses TRBV5-4 with TRBJ1-2; 12 bases agree with TRBD1. Germline trimming cut 7 bases from V and 4 bases from J; bases unmatched to any gene: 14. Germline CDR1 and CDR2: SGHNT and YYREEE (reference sequence). This CDR3 comprises 17 residues. The CDR3 spells CASHGRGTGGLGYGYTF. In DNA form, the CDR3 reads TGTGCCAGCCATGGGCGTGGGACAGGGGGCTTAGGCTATGGCTACACCTTC. Based on the CDR3 plus reference TRBV5-4 and TRBJ1-2, the full variable domain is ETGVTQSPTHLIKTRGQQVTLRCSSQSGHNTVSWYQQALGQGPQFIFQYYREEENGRGNFPPRFSGLQFPNYSSELNVNALELDDSALYLCASHGRGTGGLGYGYTFGSGTRLTVV.

The gene calls are TRBV7-2 and TRBJ2-5; 7 bases line up with TRBD1. The CDR3 totals 13 residues. The ends lost 5 bases at V and 5 bases at J; junction bases unmatched: 5. From germline, CDR1 is SGHTA and CDR2 FQGNSA. Here the CDR3 reads CASSPGQSETQYF. The CDR3 DNA sequence: TGTGCCAGCAGCCCGGGACAGTCTGAGACCCAGTACTTC.

The chain carries TRBV6-4 and TRBJ2-7; D is perhaps TRBD1 (5 bases). Germline loops: CDR1 MRHNA, CDR2 SNTAGT. This CDR3 comprises 14 residues. With 11 bases removed from V and 5 bases from J, the gap between germline ends came to 22 bases. The DNA for the CDR3 is TGTGCCGGGAACCTTCCAGAGATAGGGGACGAGCAGTACTTC. Translation gives CAGNLPEIGDEQYF.

This chain links TRBV6-1 with TRBJ2-7; 9 nucleotides agree with TRBD1. The CDR3 is 16 amino acids. Germline V CDR1 and CDR2: MNHNS, SASEGT. J lost 2 bases, V lost 0 bases, and 5 bases had no gene match. The CDR3 loop reads CASSEAVQGATYEQYF. The CDR3 DNA reads TGTGCCAGCAGTGAAGCGGTACAGGGGGCTACCTACGAGCAGTACTTC.

The rearrangement joins TRBV5-5 to TRBJ2-1; D is unresolved. With 7 bases removed from V and 1 base from J, the gap between germline ends came to 3 bases. Looked up from germline, CDR1 is SGHKS and CDR2 is YYEKEE (reference sequence). This CDR3 is built from 11 residues. This CDR3 is CASLSYNEQFF. Written as DNA, the CDR3 is TGTGCCAGCTTATCCTACAATGAGCAGTTCTTC.

In DNA form, the CDR3 reads TGTGCCAGCAGCTTAGAGACTAGCGGGAGGCTGTTCTTC. It codes for CASSLETSGRLFF. The chain has TRBV7-2 and TRBJ2-1; TRBD2 agrees at 13 bases. V shed 1 base and J 15 bases; nucleotides not matched to a gene: 3. This CDR3 has 13 residues. Germline V gene sequence: CDR1 SGHTA, CDR2 FQGNSA.

The chain combines TRBV7-2 with TRBJ1-5; D remains ambiguous. With 5 bases removed from V and 4 bases from J, the gap between germline ends came to 6 bases. The CDR3 runs to 12 residues. Germline V CDR1 and CDR2: SGHTA, FQGNSA. CDR3 in amino acids: CASSLANQPQHF. CDR3 sequence (DNA): TGTGCCAGCAGCCTGGCAAATCAGCCCCAGCATTTT.

This clone came up a few times. The CDR3: CASSQESPGPFSGGYTF. The CDR3 region has the DNA TGCGCCAGCAGCCAAGAGAGCCCAGGGCCTTTCTCTGGGGGCTACACCTTC. The chain recombines TRBV4-1 with TRBJ1-2; D possibly corresponds to TRBD1 (5 bases). The CDR3 is 17 amino acids. V was pared by 0 bases and J by 8 bases, with 22 bases between. Germline V gene data show CDR1 as MGHRA and CDR2 as YSYEKL.

The chain uses TRBV6-5 and TRBJ1-5; D remains ambiguous. The germline V gene has CDR1 MNHEY and CDR2 SVGAGI. The CDR3 is made up of 11 amino acids. Trimming took off 8 bases at V and 5 bases at J, with 7 bases between the two ends. CDR3 DNA: TGTGCCAGCCAAGACTATCAGCCCCAGCATTTT. Protein product: CASQDYQPQHF.

The gene calls are TRBV2 and TRBJ2-2, with 8 positions matching TRBD2. This CDR3 comprises 15 residues. With 10 bases clipped from V and 1 base from J, the junction kept 8 bases outside the gene matches. Germline CDR1 is SNHLY and CDR2 is FYNNEI. The CDR3 sequence is CATAGAGGNTGELFF. CDR3 in DNA: TGTGCCACCGCTGGGGCGGGAGGGAACACCGGGGAGCTGTTTTTT.

This clone was detected a few times. The chain recombines TRBV28 with TRBJ1-1; D is undetermined. Trimming removed 7 bases from V and 0 bases from J, with 12 bases in between. There are 14 residues in the CDR3. The germline CDR1 and CDR2 sequences are MDHEN and SYDVKM. In DNA, the CDR3 is TGTGCCAGCACCCCGCAGAATTTGAACACTGAAGCTTTCTTT. It encodes CASTPQNLNTEAFF. Drawing the rest from reference TRBV28 and TRBJ1-1, the complete variable domain is DVKVTQSSRYLVKRTGEKVFLECVQDMDHENMFWYRQDPGLGLRLIYFSYDVKMKEKGDIPEGYSVSREKKERFSLILESASTNQTSMYLCASTPQNLNTEAFFGQGTRLTVV.

The J gene is TRBJ1-4, the V gene TRBV4-2; no clear D gene. The length of the CDR3 is 15 residues. The V gene's germline CDR1 is LGHNA and CDR2 YNFKEQ. Trimming removed 0 bases from V and 7 bases from J, with 12 bases in between. The CDR3 region is CASSQDHSMSEKLFF. The DNA for the CDR3 is TGTGCCAGCAGCCAAGATCACAGTATGTCTGAAAAACTGTTTTTT.

V and J are TRBV7-8 and TRBJ2-7, with 8 bases that match TRBD2. The germline CDR1 and CDR2 sequences are SGHVS and FQNEAQ. CDR3 length: 20 residues. The J segment lost 0 bases and the V segment lost 1 base, leaving 17 bases of the junction unmatched. CDR3: CASSLGTSIDPLRSSYEQYF. CDR3 DNA: TGTGCCAGCAGCTTAGGGACTAGCATTGACCCACTCAGGAGCTCCTACGAGCAGTACTTC.

This clone was recorded only once. V is TRBV3-1 (or the pseudogene TRBV3-2) and J is TRBJ2-1, with 13 positions matching TRBD2. The germline CDR1 and CDR2 sequences are LGHDT and YNNKEL (reference sequence). V shed 5 bases and J 5 bases; nucleotides not matched to a gene: 12. The length of the CDR3 is 18 residues. The chain's CDR3 is CASSSGPSLAGGDNEQFF. In DNA form, the CDR3 reads TGTGCCAGCAGCTCAGGTCCCTCACTAGCGGGGGGGGACAATGAGCAGTTCTTC.

The chain links TRBV27 to TRBJ1-5, with TRBD1 identical over 8 bases. Trimming removed 6 bases from V and 0 bases from J; junction bases left unmatched: 10. The CDR3 is made up of 17 amino acids. Germline values: CDR1 MNHEY, CDR2 SMNVEV (reference sequence). CDR3 bases: TGTGCCAGCAGAGACACAGACAGGGGATCTAGCAATCAGCCCCAGCATTTT. Its translation is CASRDTDRGSSNQPQHF.

Details on this clone: The same CDR3 also results from other DNA sequences found in this sample. The J gene is TRBJ1-2, the V gene TRBV25-1, with D maybe TRBD1 (6 bases). This CDR3 has 12 amino acids. Germline V gene sequence: CDR1 MGHDK, CDR2 SYGVNS. Deletions cut 6 bases from V and 3 bases from J, with 8 bases between. The CDR3 is CASRGGDYGYTF. For the CDR3, the DNA is TGTGCCAGCAGAGGGGGAGACTATGGCTACACCTTC.

The chain uses TRBV5-1 and TRBJ2-5; possibly TRBD1 for D (6 bases). The V end lost 4 bases, the J end lost 5 bases, and 12 bases lay between the germline ends. This CDR3 has 13 residues. Germline-derived CDR1 and CDR2 are SGHRS and YFSETQ. CDR3 nucleotides: TGCGCCAGCAGCACCAGGGGCGGGGAGACCCAGTACTTC. Amino acid sequence: CASSTRGGETQYF.

The chain uses TRBV29-1 and TRBJ2-6; D gene ambiguous. Germline V lookup: CDR1 SQVTM, CDR2 ANQGSEA. V gave up 5 bases and J gave up 4 bases, with 12 bases separating them. The CDR3 contains 14 residues. This CDR3 is CSVYYDTGANVLTF. CDR3 DNA: TGCAGCGTTTATTATGACACCGGGGCCAACGTCCTGACTTTC.

The chain employs TRBV5-1 and TRBJ2-5; 10 positions agree with TRBD1. J gave up 5 bases and V 5 bases, and 6 bases lay outside the gene matches. Germline loops: CDR1 SGHRS, CDR2 YFSETQ. The CDR3 length is 14 residues. This CDR3 reads CASRSGTGDETQYF. DNA of the CDR3: TGCGCCAGCAGATCCGGGACAGGGGATGAGACCCAGTACTTC. The complete variable domain, with remaining parts taken from reference TRBV5-1 and TRBJ2-5, reads KAGVTQTPRYLIKTRGQQVTLSCSPISGHRSVSWYQQTPGQGLQFLFEYFSETQRNKGNFPGRFSGRQFSNSRSEMNVSTLELGDSALYLCASRSGTGDETQYFGPGTRLLVL.

The chain combines TRBV28 with TRBJ2-7; 9 nucleotides line up with TRBD1. Germline V gene sequence: CDR1 MDHEN, CDR2 SYDVKM. The CDR3 is 15 amino acids. V lost 1 base, J lost 5 bases, and 6 bases stayed unmatched. The CDR3 loop reads CASSLSGTGSHEQYF. Here the CDR3 DNA reads TGTGCCAGCAGTTTATCCGGGACAGGGTCCCACGAGCAGTACTTC.

The chain combines TRBV19 with TRBJ2-2; 7 bases match TRBD2. J lost 6 bases, V lost 9 bases, and 10 bases had no gene match. The germline V gene has CDR1 LNHDA and CDR2 SQIVND (reference sequence). There are 14 residues in the CDR3. The CDR3 nucleotides are TGTGCCAGCATGGGGGGGATCCTCCCCGGGGAGCTGTTTTTT. As protein: CASMGGILPGELFF. Using reference TRBV19 and TRBJ2-2 for the parts outside the CDR3, the full variable domain is DGGITQSPKYLFRKEGQNVTLSCEQNLNHDAMYWYRQDPGQGLRLIYYSQIVNDFQKGDIAEGYSVSREKKESFPLTVTSAQKNPTAFYLCASMGGILPGELFFGEGSRLTVL.

The chain combines TRBV7-3 with TRBJ1-1; the match to TRBD1 covers 7 bases. The CDR3 is made up of 15 amino acids. CDR1 SGHTA and CDR2 FQGTGA come from the germline V gene. With V trimmed by 1 base and J by 2 bases, 4 bases remained unmatched. CDR3 amino acids: CASSLNKGANTEAFF. For the CDR3, the DNA is TGTGCCAGCAGCTTAAATAAGGGGGCAAACACTGAAGCTTTCTTT.